The rows below give T cell receptor beta chains drawn from one sample of a study of cytomegalovirus exposure and HLA in healthy donors. Generated by immunoSEQ multiplex PCR, the TCRdb table keeps only in-frame clones and is missing some. The top ten clones hold 6% to 8.5% of a sample with 150,000 or so clones, roughly 80% of them seen once. Sequencing input: PBMCs. The receptors here all came from a man aged 30-40 years in good health and CMV-seropositive. Each CDR3 is given with its conserved first and last residue. D genes are given only for firm matches. A row's size may be missing; if present it is once, few, many or a size class.

size,length,V,J,D,DNA,CDR3
few,15,TRBV28,TRBJ1-5,.,TGTGCCAGCAGTTCCACCTCCTCCACAGCTCAGCCCCAGCATTTT,CASSSTSSTAQPQHF
.,12,TRBV30,TRBJ2-2,TRBD1,TGTGCCGGGAACAGGGGACCCGGGGAGCTGTTTTTT,CAGNRGPGELFF
.,15,TRBV5-1,TRBJ1-2,.,TGCGCCAGCAGCCCTCCCCAGGGCTCCAACTATGGCTACACCTTC,CASSPPQGSNYGYTF
.,11,TRBV29-1,TRBJ1-1,.,TGCAGCGCGGGAGGTTTCACTGAAGCTTTCTTT,CSAGGFTEAFF
.,15,TRBV9,TRBJ1-4,TRBD1,TGTGCCAGCAGCGCTCGTTCAGGGGGAGGAGAAAAACTGTTTTTT,CASSARSGGGEKLFF
.,13,TRBV19,TRBJ1-5,.,TGTGCCAGTAGTACAGGGCGCGGTCAGCCCCAGCATTTT,CASSTGRGQPQHF
.,14,TRBV5-1,TRBJ2-1,TRBD2,TGCGCCAGCAGCTTGGTTGGACTAGTGAATGAGCAGTTCTTC,CASSLVGLVNEQFF
.,15,TRBV2,TRBJ2-3,TRBD2,TGTGCCAGCACCGAAGGCCTAGCGGGAGGGGATACGCAGTATTTT,CASTEGLAGGDTQYF
once,15,TRBV27,TRBJ1-6,TRBD1,TGTGCCAGCAGTTTGAAAGACAGGGTTGGCTCACCCCTCCACTTT,CASSLKDRVGSPLHF
.,14,TRBV7-8,TRBJ2-7,.,TGTGCCAGCAGCCGAACAGGCAACTCCTACGAGCAGTACTTC,CASSRTGNSYEQYF
.,14,TRBV18,TRBJ1-5,.,TGTGCCAGCTCACCACCTGGTGGAGGTCAGCCCCAGCATTTT,CASSPPGGGQPQHF
few,15,TRBV5-5,TRBJ1-2,TRBD1,TGTGCCAGCAGCTTGGTTCAGGGGGGCAACTATGGCTACACCTTC,CASSLVQGGNYGYTF
once,13,TRBV6-1,TRBJ2-5,.,TGTGCCAGCAGTGTCAGTAGCTGGGAGACCCAGTACTTC,CASSVSSWETQYF
few,16,TRBV5-5,TRBJ1-5,.,TGTGCCAGCAGCCCCACGCCACCGGGGGGTCGTCAGCCCCAGCATTTT,CASSPTPPGGRQPQHF
.,16,TRBV18,TRBJ1-5,.,TGTGCCAGCTCACCCCGAGGGCCACAGGGAAATCAGCCCCAGCATTTT,CASSPRGPQGNQPQHF
.,15,TRBV2,TRBJ2-5,TRBD2,TGTGCCAGCAGTGTCCTAGCGGGGGGGGAAGAGACCCAGTACTTC,CASSVLAGGEETQYF
.,15,TRBV5-4,TRBJ1-1,TRBD1,TGTGCCAGCAGCTGGACAGGGGGAATGAACACTGAAGCTTTCTTT,CASSWTGGMNTEAFF
once,18,TRBV11-2,TRBJ2-2,TRBD2,TGTGCCAGCAGCCCGGGACTAGGGAACCGAGCGAACACCGGGGAGCTGTTTTTT,CASSPGLGNRANTGELFF
.,17,TRBV21-1,TRBJ1-4,.,TGTGCCAGCAGCAACCTACATAACAGTTTGTCCGCCGAAAAACTGTTTTTT,CASSNLHNSLSAEKLFF
.,15,TRBV6-5,TRBJ1-5,.,TGTGCCAGCAGTTACTCAAAGGGGGGGGATCAGCCCCAGCATTTT,CASSYSKGGDQPQHF
.,14,TRBV5-4,TRBJ1-3,.,TGTGCCAGCAGCTTAAAGGGAGATGGAAACACCATATATTTT,CASSLKGDGNTIYF
.,15,TRBV5-1,TRBJ1-3,TRBD1,TGCGCCAGCAGCTTAACGGCAGGGGGTGGAAACACCATATATTTT,CASSLTAGGGNTIYF
.,15,TRBV5-4,TRBJ2-1,TRBD1,TGTGCCAGCAGCCCTCAGGGACAGGGAATCAATGAGCAGTTCTTC,CASSPQGQGINEQFF
.,16,TRBV5-1,TRBJ2-2,.,TGCGCCAGCAGCTTGATCGGGGGTGACGCCACCGGGGAGCTGTTTTTT,CASSLIGGDATGELFF
few,15,TRBV5-5,TRBJ2-7,.,TGTGCCAGCAGCTTCGAGGGAGGCCGTTCCTACGAGCAGTACTTC,CASSFEGGRSYEQYF
.,14,TRBV4-1,TRBJ2-4,.,TGCGCCAGCAGCCGCCTACTAGGGGGGGACATTCAGTACTTC,CASSRLLGGDIQYF
.,15,TRBV10-3,TRBJ1-1,TRBD1,TGTGCCATCAGTCCCGGGACAGGGGAAAACACTGAAGCTTTCTTT,CAISPGTGENTEAFF
.,13,TRBV6-1,TRBJ1-2,.,TGTGCCAGCAGTGACGGGTCCTCCTATGGCTACACCTTC,CASSDGSSYGYTF
.,13,TRBV6-1,TRBJ2-7,TRBD1,TGTGCCAGCACCCAGGGGGCCTTCTACGAGCAGTACTTC,CASTQGAFYEQYF
once,15,TRBV5-8,TRBJ2-7,TRBD2,TGTGCCAGCAGCTTCTCTAGCGGGAGCTCCTACGAGCAGTACTTC,CASSFSSGSSYEQYF
.,13,TRBV10-3,TRBJ2-1,.,TGTGCCATCGGCGGGGAGAAGCGCGGTGAGCAGTTCTTC,CAIGGEKRGEQFF
.,15,TRBV5-4,TRBJ2-5,.,TGTGCCAGCAGCTTGGAGTCGGGGGGCCGGGAGACCCAGTACTTC,CASSLESGGRETQYF
once,17,TRBV4-1,TRBJ1-5,.,TGCGCCAGCAGCCAAGGGGGACACAACGGTGGCAATCAGCCCCAGCATTTT,CASSQGGHNGGNQPQHF
.,15,TRBV5-1,TRBJ2-2,.,TGCGCCAGCAGCAAATCGACAGGCAACACCGGGGAGCTGTTTTTT,CASSKSTGNTGELFF
.,15,TRBV19,TRBJ2-6,.,TGTGCCAGTAGTATGAGTATCTCTGGGGCCAACGTCCTGACTTTC,CASSMSISGANVLTF
.,16,TRBV19,TRBJ1-3,.,TGTGCCAGTAGTACTAGGGACACTCACTCTGGAAACACCATATATTTT,CASSTRDTHSGNTIYF
.,13,TRBV19,TRBJ1-1,TRBD1,TGTGCCAGTAGGGGACAGGGAAACACTGAAGCTTTCTTT,CASRGQGNTEAFF
.,13,TRBV2,TRBJ2-7,TRBD1,TGTGCCAGCAAGGACCAGGGGGCCCACGAGCAGTACTTC,CASKDQGAHEQYF
.,15,TRBV4-1,TRBJ1-4,.,TGCGCCAGCAGCCAAGATGGGAGGACTAATGAAAAACTGTTTTTT,CASSQDGRTNEKLFF
few,15,TRBV5-1,TRBJ1-2,.,TGCGCCAGCAGCCCGGAGGGCGCCTCTACTAATGGCTACACCTTC,CASSPEGASTNGYTF
.,14,TRBV30,TRBJ1-3,.,TGTGCCTGGAGTGTACAGCAACCTGGAAACACCATATATTTT,CAWSVQQPGNTIYF
.,14,TRBV6-1,TRBJ1-2,.,TGTGCCAGCAGTGAGGGGGCACTTGAATATGGCTACACCTTC,CASSEGALEYGYTF
.,14,TRBV5-4,TRBJ1-1,TRBD1,TGTGCCAGCAGCCCCCGGACAGGGGGTACTGAAGCTTTCTTT,CASSPRTGGTEAFF
few,14,TRBV11-2,TRBJ1-1,TRBD1,TGTGCCAGCAGCTTCGGACAGGGAGGGACTGAAGCTTTCTTT,CASSFGQGGTEAFF
.,15,TRBV9,TRBJ1-2,TRBD1,TGTGCCAGCAGCGCGCTGACAGGGGGTAACTATGGCTACACCTTC,CASSALTGGNYGYTF
few,16,TRBV7-3,TRBJ1-5,TRBD1,TGTGCCAGCACCCACAGGACAGGGGAGGATGACCAGCCCCAGCATTTT,CASTHRTGEDDQPQHF
.,16,TRBV7-2,TRBJ2-3,.,TGTGCCAGCAGCTTCGAGGTTCGGGGATGGGCGAATACGCAGTATTTT,CASSFEVRGWANTQYF
.,14,TRBV18,TRBJ2-7,TRBD1,TGTGCCAGCTCAGGGACAGGGGGCGACTACGAGCAGTACTTC,CASSGTGGDYEQYF
.,15,TRBV4-3,TRBJ2-7,TRBD2,TGCGCCAGCAGCCACCTTCTAGCGGAGTCCTACGAGCAGTACTTC,CASSHLLAESYEQYF